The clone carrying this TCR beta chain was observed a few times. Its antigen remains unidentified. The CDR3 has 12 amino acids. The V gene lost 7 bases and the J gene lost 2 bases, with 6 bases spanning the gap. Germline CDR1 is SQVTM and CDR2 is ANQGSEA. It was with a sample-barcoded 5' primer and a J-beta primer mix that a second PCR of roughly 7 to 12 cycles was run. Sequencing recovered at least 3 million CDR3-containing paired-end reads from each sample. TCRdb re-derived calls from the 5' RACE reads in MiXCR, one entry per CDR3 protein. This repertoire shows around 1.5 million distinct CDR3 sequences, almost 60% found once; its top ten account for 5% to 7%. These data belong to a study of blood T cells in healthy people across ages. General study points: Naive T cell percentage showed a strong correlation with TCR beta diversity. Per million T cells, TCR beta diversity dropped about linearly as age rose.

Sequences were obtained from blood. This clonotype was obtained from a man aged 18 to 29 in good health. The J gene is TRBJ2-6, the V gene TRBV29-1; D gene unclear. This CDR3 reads CSALTGANVLTF. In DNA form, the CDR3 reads TGCAGCGCCCTCACTGGGGCCAACGTCCTGACTTTC.